A selection of T cell receptor delta chains follows, all from one sample in a study of Vδ1+ human thymocytes. TCRdb re-processed the multiplex PCR reads using CATT. The sample holds fewer than 90,000 delta-chain clones; 30% to 40% are singletons and the top ten take roughly 0.25%. The sequencing sample was made of Vdelta1+ gamma-delta thymocytes from the thymus. All receptors come from a boy younger than two who had congenital heart surgery. CDR3s include the opening cysteine and the closing phenylalanine or tryptophan. D genes are given only for firm matches. Size tells how often a clone was seen (once, few, many) or the class of an expanded clone, and some rows leave it out.

v_gene: TRDV1
abundance: few
d_gene: .
j_gene: TRDJ1
CDR3aa: CALGETSIGRGLLLDTDKLIF
CDR3nt: TGTGCTCTTGGGGAAACATCGATCGGGCGGGGATTGCTCCTGGACACCGATAAACTCATCTTT

v_gene: TRDV1
abundance: few
d_gene: TRDD3
j_gene: TRDJ1
CDR3aa: CALGEVTRTGGSKQGNKLIF
CDR3nt: TGTGCTCTTGGGGAAGTTACACGTACTGGGGGATCCAAACAGGGGAATAAACTCATCTTT

v_gene: TRDV1
abundance: .
d_gene: TRDD3
j_gene: TRDJ1
CDR3aa: CALGEPLPPTGDTLSEMYTDKLIF
CDR3nt: TGTGCTCTTGGGGAACCGTTACCACCTACAGGGGATACTTTATCGGAAATGTACACCGATAAACTCATCTTT

v_gene: TRDV1
abundance: few
d_gene: TRDD3
j_gene: TRDJ1
CDR3aa: CALGDPTCGGYTAHTDKPIF
CDR3nt: TGTGCTCTTGGGGATCCTACGTGCGGGGGATACACCGCTCACACCGATAAACCCATCTTT

v_gene: TRDV1
abundance: .
d_gene: .
j_gene: TRDJ1
CDR3aa: CALAPVRLFTGEPIPKLIF
CDR3nt: TGTGCTCTCGCGCCTGTGCGATTGTTTACCGGGGAGCCCATACCTAAACTCATCTTT

v_gene: TRDV1
abundance: few
d_gene: TRDD3
j_gene: TRDJ1
CDR3aa: CALGELPVLLGWGIRSKLIF
CDR3nt: TGTGCTCTTGGGGAACTACCCGTCCTACTAGGGTGGGGGATACGATCTAAACTCATCTTT

v_gene: TRDV1
abundance: .
d_gene: TRDD3
j_gene: TRDJ1
CDR3aa: CALGETLLALGDRRISTDKLIF
CDR3nt: TGTGCTCTTGGGGAAACCCTTCTGGCTCTGGGGGATCGTCGGATAAGTACCGATAAACTCATCTTT

v_gene: TRDV1
abundance: once
d_gene: .
j_gene: TRDJ1
CDR3aa: CALGEPCLPRFEDTDKLIF
CDR3nt: TGTGCTCTTGGGGAACCATGCCTGCCCCGTTTCGAGGACACCGATAAACTCATCTTT

v_gene: TRDV1
abundance: .
d_gene: .
j_gene: TRDJ1
CDR3aa: CALGEQPWRDTDKLIF
CDR3nt: TGTGCTCTTGGGGAACAACCCTGGAGGGACACCGATAAACTCATCTTT

v_gene: TRDV1
abundance: .
d_gene: .
j_gene: TRDJ1
CDR3aa: CALGELGLRGYTDKLIF
CDR3nt: TGTGCTCTTGGGGAACTGGGGTTAAGGGGATACACCGATAAACTCATCTTT